This TCR beta chain is from a study of control samples from healthy donors and cancer patients. This CDR3 region has 15 residues. Germline loops: CDR1 SGHTA, CDR2 FQGNSA. Deletions cut 5 bases from V and 5 bases from J, with 16 bases between. Profiling relied on immunoSEQ multiplex PCR, and the TCRdb table lists in-frame clones only, not all of them. The profile shows about 85,000 clones, 90% of them singletons. The material sequenced was blood. The J gene is TRBJ2-1, the V gene TRBV7-2; D possibly corresponds to TRBD2 (5 bases). This sequence was found in a woman under 30 in good health. CDR3 loop: CASSLRSGIDNEQFF. The DNA of the CDR3 is TGTGCCAGCAGCCTCCGATCCGGGATTGACAATGAGCAGTTCTTC. The whole variable domain, remainder taken from reference TRBV7-2 and TRBJ2-1, is GAGVSQSPSNKVTEKGKDVELRCDPISGHTALYWYRQSLGQGLEFLIYFQGNSAPDKSGLPSDRFSAERTGGSVSTLTIQRTQQEDSAVYLCASSLRSGIDNEQFFGPGTRLTVL.